This TCR beta chain was retrieved from a study of blood T cell repertoires in COVID-19. At the level of the study: COVID-19 samples from acute and convalescent phases originated in the United States, Italy and Spain. From T cells, B-cell-depleted T cells, or PBMCs came the material, which was cDNA or gDNA.

One Seattle source followed patients from active infection through their disease course. Authors' processing steps: Quantification of nucleated cells was approximated via reference gene primer amplification. This table comes from immunoSEQ multiplex PCR, and its TCRdb copy is limited to in-frame clones, with some not included. V and J calls and clone size are as listed in that table; D and trimming were resolved from the DNA. The data hold 170,000 or so clones, with around 87% observed a single time. With 6 bases clipped from V and 0 bases from J, the junction kept 10 bases outside the gene matches. The CDR3 totals 17 residues. Per germline, CDR1 KGHSH and CDR2 LQKENI.

Specimen: peripheral blood. This TCR came from a man aged 60 to 75 with COVID-19, enrolled during active disease. This chain connects TRBV18 to TRBJ1-4; TRBD1 aligns across 7 bases. The CDR3 protein is CASSQTTGSTTNEKLFF. The CDR3 DNA reads as TGTGCCAGCTCTCAAACGACAGGGTCGACAACTAATGAAAAACTGTTTTTT.